This T cell receptor beta chain was documented in a study of OX40 agonist ivuxolimab in advanced cancers. Findings of the study overall: There were, on average, more expanded clones in CD8+ T cells than in CD4+.

Repertoires were generated with immunoSEQ multiplex PCR, while TCRdb's copy carries only in-frame clones and drops some. The sample records roughly 60,000 clones, 80% to 90% being singletons. Worth noting for this clone: Its specificity is not known.

The sequence came from an adult with an advanced solid tumor such as melanoma, head and neck, liver or kidney cancer. The sample in question was CD4+ or CD8+ T cells sorted from blood, obtained in a trial of the OX40 agonist ivuxolimab.

The CDR3 DNA follows: TGTGCCAGCAGCTTATCATATGCTAGCTGGACCGGGGAGCTGTTTTTT. This encodes CASSLSYASWTGELFF. The chain uses TRBV7-8 and TRBJ2-2, with D possibly being TRBD2 (5 bases). CDR3 length: 16 residues. The V gene's germline CDR1 is SGHVS and CDR2 FQNEAQ. Trimming pared 2 bases from V and 5 bases from J, leaving 15 bases between.